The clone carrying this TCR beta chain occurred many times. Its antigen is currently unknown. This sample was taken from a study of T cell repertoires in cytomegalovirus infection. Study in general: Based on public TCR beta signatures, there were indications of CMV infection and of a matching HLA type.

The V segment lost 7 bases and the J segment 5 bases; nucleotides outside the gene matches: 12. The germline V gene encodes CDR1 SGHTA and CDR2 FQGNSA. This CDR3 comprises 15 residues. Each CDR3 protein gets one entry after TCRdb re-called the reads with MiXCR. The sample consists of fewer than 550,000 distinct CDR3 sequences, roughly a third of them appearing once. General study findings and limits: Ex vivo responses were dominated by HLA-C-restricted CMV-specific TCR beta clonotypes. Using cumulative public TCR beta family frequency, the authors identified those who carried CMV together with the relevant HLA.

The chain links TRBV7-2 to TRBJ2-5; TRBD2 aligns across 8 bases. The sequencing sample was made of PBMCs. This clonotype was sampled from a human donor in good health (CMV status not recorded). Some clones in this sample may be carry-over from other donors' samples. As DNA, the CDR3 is TGTGCCAGCAAGCCAATAGCGGGGATCGGGGAGACCCAGTACTTC. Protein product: CASKPIAGIGETQYF.